Listed below are T cell receptor beta chains from one sample, sequenced in a study of blood T cell repertoires in COVID-19. TCRdb's table, derived via immunoSEQ multiplex PCR, lists solely in-frame clones and lacks some. The sample shows 150,000 to 200,000 clones, more than 75% of them seen only once. Sequenced material: peripheral blood. The receptors were gathered from a woman in her forties or fifties with active or convalescent COVID-19. Each CDR3 is given with its conserved first and last residue. Fields, in order: V gene, J gene, D gene, CDR3 DNA, CDR3 protein. A D gene is named only where the DNA matches it firmly.

TRBV18	TRBJ1-4	-	TGTGCCAGCTCACCTCACGGTGGAACTAATGAAAAACTGTTTTTT	CASSPHGGTNEKLFF
TRBV5-4	TRBJ1-2	-	TGTGCCAGCAGCCCACACCAACGGAGGGGTGGCGGCTACACCTTC	CASSPHQRRGGGYTF
TRBV20-1	TRBJ2-5	TRBD2	TGCAGTGCTAGTCCGCCTCAGGGAGGGGCCCTCCAAGAGACCCAGTACTTC	CSASPPQGGALQETQYF
TRBV18	TRBJ2-7	-	TGTGCCAGCTCACCCCGGACTCGGTCCTACGAGCAGTACTTC	CASSPRTRSYEQYF
TRBV28	TRBJ1-6	-	TGTGCCAGCAGTTTGGGGGGTAAGATTGGTTCACCCCTCCACTTT	CASSLGGKIGSPLHF
TRBV20-1	TRBJ1-1	-	TGCAGTTGGTCGAGGAACACTGAAGCTTTCTTT	CSWSRNTEAFF
TRBV18	TRBJ2-1	-	TGTGCCAGCTCAGGGCTAGGGAGCTCCTACAATGAGCAGTTCTTC	CASSGLGSSYNEQFF
TRBV7-9	TRBJ2-2	TRBD2	TGTGCCAGCAGCCGAGGATTAGCGGGAGGGCCCGGGGAGCTGTTTTTT	CASSRGLAGGPGELFF
TRBV24-1	TRBJ2-3	-	TGTGCCACCAGTGTCCCCAACAGGGTTGACACAGATACGCAGTATTTT	CATSVPNRVDTDTQYF
TRBV30	TRBJ1-4	TRBD1	TGTGCCTGCAGCGGGGGACAGGGAGATGAAAAACTGTTTTTT	CACSGGQGDEKLFF
TRBV25-1	TRBJ1-2	-	TGTGCCAGCAGTGAACGGGGGACTACGCGAGGCTACACCTTC	CASSERGTTRGYTF
TRBV28	TRBJ2-5	TRBD2	TGTGCCAGCAGTTTTCTAGCGGGGGTTGAGACCCAGTACTTC	CASSFLAGVETQYF